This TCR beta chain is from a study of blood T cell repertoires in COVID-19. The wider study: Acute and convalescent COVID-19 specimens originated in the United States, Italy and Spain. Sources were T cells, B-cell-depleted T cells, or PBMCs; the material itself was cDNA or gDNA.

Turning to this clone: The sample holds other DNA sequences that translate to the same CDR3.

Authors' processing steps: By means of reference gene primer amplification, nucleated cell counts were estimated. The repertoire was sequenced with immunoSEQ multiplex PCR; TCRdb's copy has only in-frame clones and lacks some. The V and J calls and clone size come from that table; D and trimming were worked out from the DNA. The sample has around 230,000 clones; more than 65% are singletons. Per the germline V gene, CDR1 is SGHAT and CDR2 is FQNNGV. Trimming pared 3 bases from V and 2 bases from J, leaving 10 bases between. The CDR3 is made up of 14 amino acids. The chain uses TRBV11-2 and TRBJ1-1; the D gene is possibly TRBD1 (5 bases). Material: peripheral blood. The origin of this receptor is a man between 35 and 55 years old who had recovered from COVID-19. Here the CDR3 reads CASSFRGGNTEAFF. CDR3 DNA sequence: TGTGCCAGCAGCTTTAGGGGTGGCAACACTGAAGCTTTCTTT.